The 12 T cell receptor beta chains below all came from one sample that was sequenced in a study of CD8 T cells in ankylosing spondylitis. Overall study results and limits: Ankylosing spondylitis blood seemed to carry a telltale TCR beta motif made of fewer than ten highly homologous variants.

Using its own MiXCR run on the 5' RACE reads, TCRdb lists one record per CDR3 protein. The profile shows 700,000 to 850,000 distinct CDR3 sequences, approximately 10% of them singletons. Antigens for these TCRs are unknown. Sequencing was performed on blood, either unsorted or a sorted T cell fraction (not recorded which). The receptors derive from a male donor with ankylosing spondylitis.

In its sample, this clonotype was seen a few times. The V call is TRBV12-3 or TRBV12-4, the J call TRBJ2-6, with 8 nucleotides matching TRBD2. Trimming at V came to 7 bases and at J to 2 bases, leaving 4 bases not matched to a gene. This CDR3 comprises 15 residues. The CDR3 here is CASTGGGAGANVLTF. The CDR3 DNA follows: TGTGCCAGCACCGGGGGGGGCGCTGGGGCCAACGTCCTGACTTTC.

The genes are TRBV28 and TRBJ2-5; no firm D call. V was pared by 7 bases and J by 0 bases, with 9 bases between. This CDR3 spans 13 amino acids. The germline CDR1 and CDR2 sequences are MDHEN and SYDVKM. Here the CDR3 reads CASKASYQETQYF. The DNA of the CDR3 is TGTGCCAGCAAAGCCAGCTACCAAGAGACCCAGTACTTC.

This clonotype has more than one count but fewer than ten. The CDR3 spells CSATLGTTDTQYF. The DNA for the CDR3 is TGCAGTGCTACCCTTGGGACAACCGATACGCAGTATTTT. The chain employs TRBV20-1 and TRBJ2-3, with TRBD1 as a possible D gene (6 bases). The V gene's germline CDR1 is DFQATT and CDR2 SNEGSKA (reference sequence). V was shortened by 4 bases and J by 6 bases, with 14 bases between the two germline ends. The CDR3 has 13 amino acids.

This clonotype was observed a handful of times. CDR3 sequence: CASSPPYSYNEQFF. In nucleotides, the CDR3 is TGTGCCAGCTCACCACCGTACAGCTACAATGAGCAGTTCTTC. The V call is TRBV18, the J call TRBJ2-1, with no clear D. The V gene lost 0 bases and the J gene lost 3 bases, with 6 bases spanning the gap. Germline loops: CDR1 KGHSH, CDR2 LQKENI. This CDR3 contains 14 residues.

This clonotype was found a few times. The rearrangement joins TRBV6-5 to TRBJ2-7; 8 bases line up with TRBD1. The junction had 13 bases not matched to a gene; V was cut back by 4 bases and J by 5 bases. This CDR3 region has 16 residues. The V gene's germline CDR1 is MNHEY and CDR2 SVGAGI. DNA of the CDR3: TGTGCCAGCAGTTCTTCCCCTGGACAGGGAAGTAACGAGCAGTACTTC. This translates into CASSSSPGQGSNEQYF.

This chain connects TRBV7-9 to TRBJ1-2; 7 bases fit TRBD1. The V and J ends lost 8 bases and 14 bases, in that order; junction bases with no gene match: 14. The CDR3 covers 12 residues. Germline loops: CDR1 SEHNR, CDR2 FQNEAQ (reference sequence). The CDR3 bases are TGTGCCAGCGGCGGAGGGGGCCCGGTGTCAACCTTC. Translating it yields CASGGGGPVSTF.

The V and J genes are TRBV6-5 and TRBJ2-3; D is perhaps TRBD2 (7 bases). Between the trimmed V and J ends, which lost 0 bases and 5 bases, there was a span of 15 bases. CDR3 length equals 16 residues. Germline CDR1 MNHEY, CDR2 SVGAGI. The CDR3 DNA reads as TGTGCCAGCAGTTACTCGCACAGGGACTACCGAGATACGCAGTATTTT. It codes for CASSYSHRDYRDTQYF.

This clonotype was recorded a few times. This rearrangement joins TRBV7-2 to TRBJ2-3; D uncertain. Germline-derived CDR1 and CDR2 are SGHTA and FQGNSA. The length of the CDR3 is 12 residues. V dropped 4 bases and J dropped 10 bases, with 12 bases sitting between them. The CDR3 DNA follows: TGTGCCAGCAGCTCAGACTCCGGATCGCAGTATTTT. Its translation: CASSSDSGSQYF. The full variable domain, its missing parts supplied by reference TRBV7-2 and TRBJ2-3, is GAGVSQSPSNKVTEKGKDVELRCDPISGHTALYWYRQSLGQGLEFLIYFQGNSAPDKSGLPSDRFSAERTGGSVSTLTIQRTQQEDSAVYLCASSSDSGSQYFGPGTRLTVL.

This clonotype was observed many times. V gene TRBV7-2 combines with J gene TRBJ2-3, with no clear D. The ends were cut back, 1 base at V and 4 bases at J, with 6 bases in the middle. The CDR3 totals 13 residues. Germline CDR1 and CDR2: SGHTA and FQGNSA. CDR3 residues: CASSLVPSDTQYF. CDR3 in DNA: TGTGCCAGCAGCTTAGTGCCCTCAGATACGCAGTATTTT. The complete variable domain, with remaining parts taken from reference TRBV7-2 and TRBJ2-3, reads GAGVSQSPSNKVTEKGKDVELRCDPISGHTALYWYRQSLGQGLEFLIYFQGNSAPDKSGLPSDRFSAERTGGSVSTLTIQRTQQEDSAVYLCASSLVPSDTQYFGPGTRLTVL.

This clonotype was picked up many times. The V gene is TRBV25-1, the J gene TRBJ1-6; D not resolved. The germline CDR1 and CDR2 sequences are MGHDK and SYGVNS. V lost 7 bases, J lost 9 bases, and 13 bases lay in between. This CDR3 contains 13 residues. CDR3 residues: CASTLGHISPLHF. The CDR3 DNA reads as TGTGCCAGCACTCTTGGGCATATTTCACCCCTCCACTTT.

This clonotype was observed a few times. The gene calls are TRBV7-2 and TRBJ1-1; unclear D gene. Germline CDR1 SGHTA, CDR2 FQGNSA. V was clipped by 0 bases and J by 3 bases, with 8 bases between them. The CDR3 loop spans 14 amino acids. In DNA form, the CDR3 reads TGTGCCAGCAGCTTAGCGAGGGTTGACACTGAAGCTTTCTTT. It yields the protein CASSLARVDTEAFF.

This clonotype came up many times. V and J are TRBV10-3 and TRBJ1-6; 9 bases match TRBD1. There are 14 residues in the CDR3. The V segment lost 5 bases and the J segment 8 bases; nucleotides outside the gene matches: 4. From germline, CDR1 is ENHRY and CDR2 SYGVKD. This CDR3 is CAISYRDRDSPLHF. The CDR3 DNA is TGTGCCATCAGTTACCGGGACAGGGATTCACCCCTCCACTTT.